This T cell receptor (beta chain) was sequenced for a study of cytomegalovirus exposure and HLA in healthy donors. Comment on this clone: Its antigen is undetermined.

Study-level findings and limits: Reports described diagnosis of cytomegalovirus status by the classifier as highly specific and sensitive.

Germline loops: CDR1 ENHRY, CDR2 SYGVKD. The CDR3 is made up of 13 amino acids. V was pared by 4 bases and J by 8 bases, with 5 bases of the junction left unmatched. 60 Vbeta and 13 Jbeta primers were used in PCR. The assay was immunoSEQ multiplex PCR, and TCRdb's table has in-frame clones only and misses some. The data show approximately 170,000 clones, with 68% seen just once and around 3% held by the top ten. This receptor was taken from a woman between 40 and 50 years old in good health and CMV-seropositive. The chain employs TRBV10-3 and TRBJ2-1; TRBD2 matches at 7 bases. Sequenced input: PBMCs. CDR3 in amino acids: CAISAVGGDEQFF. CDR3 in DNA: TGTGCCATCAGTGCGGTTGGGGGGGATGAGCAGTTCTTC.